There are a few counts of the clone carrying this T cell receptor beta chain. Using a J-beta primer mix together with a sample-barcoded 5' primer, a second PCR was run for about 6 to 11 cycles. Every molecule of cDNA carried a tag from a template-switch adaptor with 12 random nucleotides. MiXCR, applied by TCRdb to the 5' RACE reads, yields one record per CDR3 protein. This table has around 1.7 million distinct CDR3 sequences, about 30% appearing once. The sample comes from a study of blood T cells in healthy people across ages. Peripheral blood, about 9.4 milliliters per donor, was collected. The sequenced sample was blood. The receptor comes from a young woman in good health.

The CDR3 reads CASSPRSRTDTQYF. CDR3 nucleotide sequence: TGCGCCAGCAGCCCCCGATCGCGTACAGATACGCAGTATTTT. V is TRBV4-1 and J is TRBJ2-3; no clear D. The V end was cut by 4 bases, the J end by 3 bases, with 11 bases between. CDR3 length: 14 amino acids. Per the germline V gene, CDR1 is MGHRA and CDR2 is YSYEKL.